The 25 T cell receptor beta chains presented below share a single source sample, sequenced in a study of T cells in Graves' hyperthyroidism and ophthalmopathy. RNA transcripts served as the template for amplifying TCR beta CDR3 regions. HTBI primers were the set used in a first-round RT-PCR of the TCR CDR3. TCRdb independently ran MiXCR on the multiplex PCR reads; one entry per CDR3 protein. The sample contains roughly 99,000 distinct CDR3 sequences, roughly 15% of which appear only once. The sequenced sample consisted of blood. These receptors were taken from a woman in her forties or fifties with Graves' hyperthyroidism.

As regards this clonotype: A read error may be the cause here, since a much bigger clone is one base away. This is likely a read error, given that the CDR3 carries no conserved phenylalanine or tryptophan at its end. V is TRBV5-1 and J is TRBJ2-5, with D possibly matching TRBD2 (6 bases). The CDR3 covers 17 residues. V was cut by 0 bases and J by 5 bases, with 20 bases left in between. Germline assignment: CDR1 SGHRS and CDR2 YFSETQ. The CDR3 reads CASSLEIYLEGRETQYV. DNA of the CDR3: TGCGCCAGCAGCTTGGAGATCTACTTGGAGGGAAGGGAGACCCAGTACGTC.

CDR3 region: CASSFLAGGDTDTQYF. The CDR3, as DNA: TGTGCCAGCAGCTTCTTGGCGGGAGGAGATACGGATACGCAGTATTTT. V and J are TRBV11-3 and TRBJ2-3, with 8 bases matching TRBD2. J gave up 6 bases and V 3 bases, and 11 bases lay outside the gene matches. The CDR3 has 16 amino acids. Germline V lookup: CDR1 SGHNT, CDR2 YENEEA.

The rearrangement joins TRBV7-8 to TRBJ2-1, with TRBD2 matching over 10 bases. The V and J ends lost 3 bases and 4 bases, in that order; junction bases with no gene match: 3. This CDR3 has 15 residues. Germline-derived CDR1 and CDR2 are SGHVS and FQNEAQ. The CDR3 coding sequence is TGTGCCAGCAGCTTTATAGCGGGAGGTTACAATGAGCAGTTCTTC. Translated, it gives CASSFIAGGYNEQFF.

The gene calls are TRBV11-2 and TRBJ2-1; 8 bases fit TRBD2. CDR3 length equals 17 residues. Germline V gene data show CDR1 as SGHAT and CDR2 as FQNNGV. V was pared by 5 bases and J by 9 bases, with 18 bases of the junction left unmatched. CDR3 sequence: CASSRIIISGGESEQFF. The CDR3 DNA sequence: TGTGCCAGCAGCCGAATAATAATAAGCGGGGGCGAGAGTGAGCAGTTCTTC.

This clonotype occurred many times. V and J are TRBV15 and TRBJ2-7; a possible D gene is TRBD2 (5 bases). CDR3 length equals 13 residues. V lost 2 bases and J 6 bases, leaving 11 bases between the germline ends. Per the germline V gene, CDR1 is LNHNV and CDR2 is YYDKDF (reference sequence). The CDR3 DNA follows: TGTGCCACCAGCAGACACACTAGAGGCGAGCAGTACGTC. Its translation is CATSRHTRGEQYV.

V gene TRBV2 combines with J gene TRBJ1-5; 8 bases are shared with TRBD1. V was pared by 7 bases and J by 9 bases, with 11 bases of the junction left unmatched. Germline V gives CDR1 SNHLY, CDR2 FYNNEI. The CDR3 covers 14 residues. CDR3 in amino acids: CASKRQGIGTPQHF. The CDR3 nucleotides read TGTGCCAGCAAGCGACAGGGGATAGGAACGCCCCAGCATTTT.

This clonotype was counted at least ten times. The chain has TRBV7-9 and TRBJ2-5; D unresolved. Looked up from germline, CDR1 is SEHNR and CDR2 is FQNEAQ (reference sequence). V was clipped by 5 bases and J by 1 base, with 14 bases between them. There are 15 residues in the CDR3. This CDR3 is CASSTTTNTQETQYF. DNA of the CDR3: TGTGCCAGCAGCACAACGACGAACACCCAAGAGACCCAGTACTTC.

In this sample, this clonotype turned up many times. The chain carries TRBV5-1 and TRBJ1-2; D perhaps matches TRBD1 (6 bases). Germline-derived CDR1 and CDR2 are SGHRS and YFSETQ. The V gene lost 6 bases and the J gene lost 8 bases, with 23 bases spanning the gap. The CDR3 consists of 15 residues. In DNA, the CDR3 is TGCGCCAGCACAGGCGGTATAGGGGGGCTAGGCGGCTACACCTTC. Translated, it gives CASTGGIGGLGGYTF.

This clonotype was detected ten times or more. This rearrangement joins TRBV6-2 or TRBV6-3 to TRBJ1-1, with unresolved D. Trimming stripped 0 bases from V and 0 bases from J, with 14 bases between. There are 17 residues in the CDR3. Germline values: CDR1 MNHEY, CDR2 SVGEGT. The CDR3 nucleotides read TGTGCCAGCAGTTACTCGATCAGAGTGATTATGAACACTGAAGCTTTCTTT. It codes for CASSYSIRVIMNTEAFF.

This clonotype showed up many times. The rearrangement uses TRBV12-3 or TRBV12-4 and TRBJ1-2, with a possible D match to TRBD1 (6 bases). The CDR3 loop spans 13 amino acids. The V end was cut by 1 base, the J end by 8 bases, with 11 bases between. The CDR3 protein is CASSLVPGEGYTF. The CDR3 coding sequence is TGTGCCAGCAGTTTAGTCCCAGGGGAGGGCTACACCTTC.

This clonotype has just a few counts. This clone may be a read error of a much larger clone one base away. The V and J genes are TRBV12-3 or TRBV12-4 and TRBJ1-5; D ambiguous. This CDR3 is built from 13 residues. The CDR3, as DNA: TGTGCCAGCAGTTGGAGTAGCAGTCAGCCCCAGCATTTT. This gives the protein CASSWSSSQPQHF.

This clonotype was observed at least ten times. The chain recombines TRBV7-8 with TRBJ1-5, with 8 bases that match TRBD1. The CDR3 covers 16 residues. Germline V lookup: CDR1 SGHVS, CDR2 FQNEAQ. V was pared by 1 base and J by 5 bases, with 7 bases of the junction left unmatched. CDR3 sequence reads: CASSLGGDRRYQPQHF. The DNA of the CDR3 is TGTGCCAGCAGCTTAGGCGGGGACAGGAGATATCAGCCCCAGCATTTT.

This rearrangement joins TRBV5-1 to TRBJ1-2; 9 bases map to TRBD1. CDR1 is SGHRS, CDR2 YFSETQ, per germline. V was pared by 3 bases and J by 7 bases, with 7 bases of the junction left unmatched. This CDR3 contains 14 residues. The CDR3 nucleotides are TGCGCCAGCAGCTGGGGGACAGGGAGTAGTGGCTACACCTTC. As protein: CASSWGTGSSGYTF. Full variable domain (rest looked up from reference TRBV5-1 and TRBJ1-2): KAGVTQTPRYLIKTRGQQVTLSCSPISGHRSVSWYQQTPGQGLQFLFEYFSETQRNKGNFPGRFSGRQFSNSRSEMNVSTLELGDSALYLCASSWGTGSSGYTFGSGTRLTVV.

The table lists this clonotype with many counts. The V and J genes are TRBV20-1 and TRBJ2-3; TRBD2 matches at 10 bases. Germline values: CDR1 DFQATT, CDR2 SNEGSKA (reference sequence). V was pared by 1 base and J by 8 bases, with 6 bases of the junction left unmatched. This CDR3 region has 14 residues. The chain's CDR3 is CSARVASGSSTQYF. In DNA form, the CDR3 reads TGCAGTGCTAGAGTGGCTAGCGGGAGTTCTACGCAGTATTTT.

V usage is TRBV28 and J usage is TRBJ1-2; 10 bases align to TRBD1. V was clipped by 4 bases and J by 4 bases; unmatched bases: 9. The CDR3 is made up of 16 amino acids. Germline CDR1 reads MDHEN; CDR2 reads SYDVKM. CDR3 loop: CASSSPGQGVIYGYTF. Written as DNA, the CDR3 is TGTGCCAGCAGTTCCCCCGGACAGGGGGTTATCTATGGCTACACCTTC.

This clonotype was recorded many times. The chain links TRBV6-2 or TRBV6-3 to TRBJ2-7; D uncertain. Germline CDR1 reads MNHEY; CDR2 reads SVGEGT. CDR3 size: 14 residues. Trimming removed 2 bases from V and 1 base from J, with 9 bases in between. CDR3 DNA: TGTGCCAGCAGTTACGGGCAGTTATCCTACGAGCAGTACTTC. It encodes CASSYGQLSYEQYF.

There are many counts of this clonotype. The chain carries TRBV6-5 and TRBJ1-1, with no clear D. The CDR3 covers 13 residues. The V and J ends lost 0 bases and 6 bases respectively, with 8 bases between them. Germline V gene lookup returns CDR1 MNHEY and CDR2 SVGAGI. The CDR3 DNA reads as TGTGCCAGCAGTTACTCGGGAGGATCTGAAGCTTTCTTT. Translated, it gives CASSYSGGSEAFF.

This clonotype has at least ten counts. The chain employs TRBV9 and TRBJ2-2, with 10 bases that match TRBD2. Trimming cost V 3 bases and J 6 bases; bases outside gene matches: 17. The CDR3 covers 19 residues. CDR1 is SGDLS, CDR2 YYNGEE, per germline. The CDR3, as DNA: TGTGCCAGCAGCGGAGAGATAGAAAGCGGGAGGGGTATAGCCGGGGAGCTGTTTTTT. Translation gives CASSGEIESGRGIAGELFF.

This clonotype was seen many times. The chain joins TRBV20-1 to TRBJ2-1; TRBD2 matches 13 bases. The CDR3 loop spans 16 amino acids. Per germline, CDR1 DFQATT and CDR2 SNEGSKA (reference sequence). Losses at the gene ends were 2 bases for V and 9 bases for J; bases not matched to a gene: 10. The CDR3 sequence is CSARSRLAGGIGEQFF. The CDR3 nucleotides are TGCAGTGCTAGATCCAGACTAGCGGGAGGAATCGGTGAGCAGTTCTTC.

This clonotype showed up many times. The chain is built from TRBV5-1 and TRBJ2-2; TRBD1 matches at 7 bases. Losses at the gene ends were 4 bases for V and 7 bases for J; bases not matched to a gene: 10. The CDR3 has 15 amino acids. CDR1 and CDR2 (germline): SGHRS, YFSETQ. The CDR3 bases are TGCGCCAGCAGCGACTTTGACAGGGTGGACGGGGAGCTGTTTTTT. Amino acid sequence: CASSDFDRVDGELFF.

This clonotype was observed at least ten times. The chain couples TRBV27 to TRBJ2-2; possibly TRBD2 for D (6 bases). Germline V lookup: CDR1 MNHEY, CDR2 SMNVEV (reference sequence). The CDR3 covers 16 residues. Trimming took 0 bases from V and 4 from J, leaving 12 bases between them. The CDR3 protein is CASSLSGLAVTGELFF. CDR3 sequence (DNA): TGTGCCAGCAGTTTATCGGGTTTAGCGGTCACCGGGGAGCTGTTTTTT.

This clonotype showed up many times. The genes are TRBV12-3 or TRBV12-4 and TRBJ2-2, with D tentatively TRBD1 (6 bases). The CDR3 is made up of 13 amino acids. The V end was cut by 2 bases, the J end by 7 bases, with 8 bases between. The CDR3 protein is CASSLQGFGELFF. CDR3 nucleotide sequence: TGTGCCAGCAGTTTACAGGGGTTCGGGGAGCTGTTTTTT.

This clonotype showed up many times. This chain joins TRBV10-3 and TRBJ2-5; tentatively, D is TRBD1 (6 bases). Germline CDR1 reads ENHRY; CDR2 reads SYGVKD. The CDR3 is 15 residues long. V lost 2 bases to trimming and J lost 5 bases, with 15 bases between them. Here the CDR3 DNA reads TGTGCCATCAGTGAGCCACAGGGTGCGAGGGAGACCCAGTACTTC. The encoded protein is CAISEPQGARETQYF.

The V call is TRBV11-1, the J call TRBJ2-1; a possible D gene is TRBD2 (7 bases). This CDR3 contains 14 residues. The V end lost 5 bases, the J end lost 7 bases, and 15 bases lay between the germline ends. Germline-derived CDR1 and CDR2 are SGHAT and FQDESV (reference sequence). The CDR3 sequence is CASSNGRGANEQFF. For the CDR3, the DNA is TGTGCCAGCAGCAATGGACGGGGGGCAAATGAGCAGTTCTTC.

This clonotype has ten or more counts. V is TRBV27 and J is TRBJ2-7, with D maybe TRBD1 (5 bases). The ends were cut back, 5 bases at V and 7 bases at J, with 24 bases in the middle. The CDR3 covers 16 residues. CDR1 is MNHEY and CDR2 is SMNVEV in the germline V gene (reference sequence). CDR3 in DNA: TGTGCCAGCAGTCAGATCATTACAGGTGCCCGTCGGGAGCAGTACTTC. It translates to CASSQIITGARREQYF.